This T cell receptor (beta chain) came from a study of blood T cell repertoires in COVID-19. Study overall: Sites across the United States, Italy and Spain contributed samples from acute and convalescent COVID-19. The analysed material was cDNA or gDNA that came from T cells, B-cell-depleted T cells, or PBMCs.

The CDR3 sequence is 16 residues long. In the original processing: Counts of nucleated cells, estimated from reference gene primer amplification, were obtained. Sequencing used immunoSEQ multiplex PCR; TCRdb keeps in-frame clones, though not all of them. The V and J calls and clone size were taken over from that table, and D and trimming were inferred from the DNA. The repertoire holds over 120,000 clones, with approximately 81% as singletons. Sequencing was performed on peripheral blood. The chain combines TRBV21-1 with TRBJ2-4; the table gives TRBD2 as D, unverified against the DNA. TRBV21-1 is tagged as a pseudogene. The clonotype originates from a human donor with acute or convalescent COVID-19. The donor label of this sample is uncertain. The CDR3 nucleotides are TGTGCCAGCAGCATGGGAGGGGGTACTGCCAAAAACATTCAGTACTTC. Translation: CASSMGGGTAKNIQYF.